This T cell receptor beta chain was profiled in a study of cytomegalovirus exposure and HLA in healthy donors. The PCR had 60 Vbeta and 13 Jbeta primers. TCRdb's copy holds only in-frame clones and misses some; the assay was immunoSEQ multiplex PCR. The profile shows roughly 110,000 clones, around 85% of them singletons. Donors in the study were healthy people who gave bone marrow. General study points: Productive status was seen about 87% or about 30% of the time for most TCR beta V segments in an earlier analysis. Later on, analysis showed that most CMV-associated TCR beta chains appeared to be HLA-restricted.

In germline, CDR1 is SGHRS, CDR2 YFSETQ. The CDR3 has 14 amino acids. The trim removed 4 bases at V and 1 base at J, leaving 3 bases unmatched. Concerning this clone: Its specificity is unknown.

This receptor was taken from a man aged 25 to 40 in good health and CMV-seronegative. Sequenced sample: PBMCs. This rearrangement joins TRBV5-1 to TRBJ2-5; 8 positions agree with TRBD1. CDR3 sequence (DNA): TGCGCCAGCAGCCCAACAGGGGGCCAAGAGACCCAGTACTTC. Protein sequence: CASSPTGGQETQYF. Together with reference TRBV5-1 and TRBJ2-5, the CDR3 gives the full variable domain: KAGVTQTPRYLIKTRGQQVTLSCSPISGHRSVSWYQQTPGQGLQFLFEYFSETQRNKGNFPGRFSGRQFSNSRSEMNVSTLELGDSALYLCASSPTGGQETQYFGPGTRLLVL.